The T cell receptor (beta chain) described here comes from a study of T cells expressing NK-cell markers (dated by TCRdb to the early 2020s). General notes on the study: About eight donors provided sorted CD3+CD56+NKG2C+, CD3+CD56+NKG2C- and CD3+CD56-NKG2C+ T-cell subsets, whose TCR beta-chain repertoires were profiled. Among the eight sequenced donors, only one was HCMV-seronegative, while the other seven were HCMV-seropositive. The study sequenced eight donors, all healthy volunteers chosen at random: three men and five women. Illumina HiSeq 2000/2500, MiSeq or NextSeq was used to sequence libraries as 2 x 150 bp reads. The full study reports these points: Whether the expanded NKG2C-expressing T cell clones were specific for HCMV antigens remained unclear. Those dominant clonotypes were again the most abundant among CD3+CD56-NKG2C+ cells in a few donors, at about 25-65%. In roughly 6 donors, the dominant CD3+CD56+NKG2C+ clonotypes were found to rank among the top 10 CD8+ clonotypes and to make up about 1.0-8% of CD8+ T cells.

To determine HCMV serostatus, a commercial ELISA kit was used to detect HCMV-specific IgG in serum. Peripheral blood mononuclear cells were isolated from blood by Ficoll density gradient centrifugation. The reads were generated on an Illumina HiSeq 2000. TCR beta cDNA libraries were made by 5'RACE template switching that added a universal primer site and unique molecular identifiers. cDNA synthesis was primed from the TCR beta constant segment, followed by two successive PCR amplification steps. The study's own analysis went as follows. MIGEC handled demultiplexing of the reads and grouping by UMI, while MiTCR was used to assemble and quantify clonotypes. To exclude erroneous sequences, any TCR cDNA sequence not supported by at least two reads was discarded. Downstream repertoire analysis used the tcR package, and clonotypes were matched across fractions by CDR3 nucleotide sequence plus V segment. VDJmatch was used to annotate antigen specificity against VDJdb, with one amino acid substitution in CDR3 permitted. The reads, reprocessed by TCRdb, yield one row per CDR3 protein sequence and no DNA. TCRdb's processing, not the study's, gives the V and J calls here. The sample's clone listing holds 200,000 to 300,000 distinct CDR3 sequences. In total, the top ten clones hold approximately 0.41% of the sample.

For this clonotype: The antigen this receptor binds is unknown.

CDR3 length: 15 amino acids, cysteine to phenylalanine. Only the protein sequence is given. The germline V gene (reference sequence) supplies CDR1 DFQATT and CDR2 SNEGSKA. This sequence originates from a man between 18 and 35 years old in good health. Donor details come from another sample of the same person, matched by shared clones. This sequence uses TRBV20-1 and TRBJ1-2; the D call from TCRdb, TRBD1, cannot be confirmed without DNA. Sequencing was carried out using blood T cells: a sorted CD56 or NKG2C T cell subset, CD4+ or CD8+ T cells, or bulk PBMC T cells (not recorded which). The CDR3 loop reads CSARDLDRANYGYTF.